The 20 T cell receptor beta chains reported below all come from one sample, sequenced in a study of shared clonotypes between healthy human individuals. The repertoire was sequenced with immunoSEQ multiplex PCR; TCRdb's copy has only in-frame clones and lacks some. The table shows millions of clones, with 85% to 95% occurring only once. The source material was naive CD4+ T cells from PBMCs. Subset: CD45RA+ positively selected. The source of these receptors is a man between 18 and 29 years old in good health. Some clones in this sample may be carry-over from other donors' samples.

The J gene is TRBJ2-7, the V gene TRBV5-8; D may be TRBD2 (6 bases). CDR1 SGHTS and CDR2 YDEGEE come from the germline V gene. V lost 0 bases to trimming and J lost 2 bases, with 12 bases between them. The CDR3 is 15 residues long. CDR3 sequence (DNA): TGTGCCAGCAGCTTGGTGGCGGGAAGGCCCTACGAGCAGTACTTC. This encodes CASSLVAGRPYEQYF.

V is TRBV2 and J is TRBJ2-7; 10 nucleotides line up with TRBD1. The germline CDR1 and CDR2 sequences are SNHLY and FYNNEI. This CDR3 region has 17 residues. V dropped 4 bases and J dropped 6; count of bases not matched to a gene: 15. CDR3 sequence: CASSVGPTGTGAGEQYF. CDR3 DNA sequence: TGTGCCAGCAGTGTTGGGCCCACCGGGACAGGGGCGGGCGAGCAGTACTTC.

This chain links TRBV7-3 with TRBJ2-3; 11 nucleotides align to TRBD2. Trimming removed 5 bases from V and 1 base from J; junction bases left unmatched: 2. The CDR3 is 15 residues long. The V gene's germline CDR1 is SGHTA and CDR2 FQGTGA. CDR3 residues: CASSAGLAGTDTQYF. CDR3 in DNA: TGTGCCAGCAGCGCGGGACTAGCGGGCACAGATACGCAGTATTTT.

Remarks on this clone: The same CDR3 also results from other DNA sequences found in this sample. The chain links TRBV11-2 to TRBJ2-1; 12 bases agree with TRBD2. Trimming cost V 4 bases and J 5 bases; bases outside gene matches: 6. The CDR3 runs to 16 residues. Looked up from germline, CDR1 is SGHAT and CDR2 is FQNNGV. The CDR3, as DNA: TGTGCCAGCAGCTCACTACTAGCGGGAGGAGACAATGAGCAGTTCTTC. It is translated as CASSSLLAGGDNEQFF.

The chain couples TRBV7-6 to TRBJ1-1; 7 nucleotides agree with TRBD1. V shed 4 bases, J shed 0 bases, and the junction held 8 bases outside the gene matches. CDR3 size: 16 residues. Germline values: CDR1 SGHVS, CDR2 FNYEAQ. The CDR3 nucleotides are TGTGCCAGCAGCTCGACCGGGACAGATATGAACACTGAAGCTTTCTTT. Residues: CASSSTGTDMNTEAFF.

The V call is TRBV28, the J call TRBJ1-6, with 9 bases lining up with TRBD1. CDR3 length equals 12 residues. V lost 10 bases and J lost 10; bases outside the gene matches: 5. Germline V gives CDR1 MDHEN, CDR2 SYDVKM. CDR3 sequence: CANRDRGSPLHF. CDR3 DNA sequence: TGTGCCAACCGAGACAGGGGGTCACCCCTCCACTTT.

The rearrangement links TRBV5-1 to TRBJ2-3, with a possible D match to TRBD1 (5 bases). Per the germline V gene, CDR1 is SGHRS and CDR2 is YFSETQ. Trimming removed 0 bases from V and 1 base from J, with 9 bases in between. This CDR3 region has 15 residues. The CDR3 coding sequence is TGCGCCAGCAGCTTGGAGGACACCCGCACAGATACGCAGTATTTT. Protein product: CASSLEDTRTDTQYF.

The J gene is TRBJ2-7, the V gene TRBV6-1; D is tentatively TRBD1 or TRBD2 (6 bases each). Germline assignment: CDR1 MNHNS and CDR2 SASEGT. Trimming removed 4 bases at V and 5 bases at J, with 15 bases between. The CDR3 sequence is 14 residues long. The CDR3 reads CASSAIQGGHEQYF. The CDR3 DNA is TGTGCCAGCAGTGCGATACAGGGAGGTCACGAGCAGTACTTC.

The J gene is TRBJ2-3, the V gene TRBV7-2; D is perhaps TRBD1 (5 bases). The V and J ends lost 5 bases and 6 bases respectively, with 12 bases between them. This CDR3 is built from 13 residues. Looked up from germline, CDR1 is SGHTA and CDR2 is FQGNSA. In nucleotides, the CDR3 is TGTGCCAGCAGCCGCGAACAGGTGGATACGCAGTATTTT. Amino acids: CASSREQVDTQYF. The variable domain in full, completed from reference TRBV7-2 and TRBJ2-3, reads GAGVSQSPSNKVTEKGKDVELRCDPISGHTALYWYRQSLGQGLEFLIYFQGNSAPDKSGLPSDRFSAERTGGSVSTLTIQRTQQEDSAVYLCASSREQVDTQYFGPGTRLTVL.

The chain joins TRBV30 to TRBJ1-1; the D is unclear. The CDR3 length is 12 residues. CDR1 and CDR2 (germline): GTSNPN, SVGIG (reference sequence). V gave up 2 bases and J gave up 8 bases, with 12 bases separating them. CDR3 sequence: CAWSHAGSEAFF. In DNA, the CDR3 is TGTGCCTGGAGTCACGCCGGGTCCGAAGCTTTCTTT.

This clone was counted once. The V gene is TRBV29-1, the J gene TRBJ2-7, with D perhaps assigned TRBD1 or TRBD2 (5 bases each). V was clipped by 7 bases and J by 0 bases, with 10 bases between them. CDR3 length: 12 residues. Germline V gene lookup returns CDR1 SQVTM and CDR2 ANQGSEA. The CDR3 nucleotides read TGCAGCGCGGGACGGAACTCCTACGAGCAGTACTTC. Amino acids: CSAGRNSYEQYF.

For this clone: Distinct nucleotide sequences in the sample also encode this CDR3. This sequence joins TRBV5-1 and TRBJ1-4, with TRBD1 as a possible D gene (5 bases). Germline V lookup: CDR1 SGHRS, CDR2 YFSETQ. V lost 0 bases and J 5 bases, leaving 5 bases between the germline ends. The CDR3 totals 13 residues. The CDR3 nucleotides are TGCGCCAGCAGCTTGGGGGGGAATGAAAAACTGTTTTTT. This gives the protein CASSLGGNEKLFF. Looking up the rest from reference TRBV5-1 and TRBJ1-4 gives the full variable domain: KAGVTQTPRYLIKTRGQQVTLSCSPISGHRSVSWYQQTPGQGLQFLFEYFSETQRNKGNFPGRFSGRQFSNSRSEMNVSTLELGDSALYLCASSLGGNEKLFFGSGTQLSVL.

This clone was recorded once. Other DNA sequences from this sample encode an identical CDR3 as well. This sequence joins TRBV29-1 and TRBJ2-3; the D is unclear. This CDR3 is 13 amino acids long. Deletions cut 4 bases from V and 1 base from J, with 9 bases between. The germline V gene encodes CDR1 SQVTM and CDR2 ANQGSEA. The CDR3 loop is CSVGPSGTDTQYF. The CDR3 nucleotides are TGCAGCGTTGGGCCAAGCGGCACAGATACGCAGTATTTT.

The genes are TRBV28 and TRBJ2-7; 12 positions agree with TRBD2. There are 16 residues in the CDR3. CDR1 and CDR2 (germline): MDHEN, SYDVKM. Trimming took 5 bases from V and 7 from J; bases not matched to a gene: 12. The CDR3 coding sequence is TGTGCCAGCAGTCTGGATACTAGCGGGAGGTCCTGGGAGCAGTACTTC. It specifies CASSLDTSGRSWEQYF. The complete variable domain, with remaining parts taken from reference TRBV28 and TRBJ2-7, reads DVKVTQSSRYLVKRTGEKVFLECVQDMDHENMFWYRQDPGLGLRLIYFSYDVKMKEKGDIPEGYSVSREKKERFSLILESASTNQTSMYLCASSLDTSGRSWEQYFGPGTRLTVT.

This chain joins TRBV7-9 and TRBJ2-7; 9 nucleotides align to TRBD1. The CDR3 runs 14 residues. Germline V gives CDR1 SEHNR, CDR2 FQNEAQ (reference sequence). Germline trimming cut 5 bases from V and 6 bases from J; bases unmatched to any gene: 8. The chain's CDR3 is CASSLQGAKSEQYF. The CDR3 coding sequence is TGTGCCAGCAGCCTACAGGGGGCGAAATCCGAGCAGTACTTC. The full variable domain, completed using reference TRBV7-9 and TRBJ2-7, is DTGVSQNPRHKITKRGQNVTFRCDPISEHNRLYWYRQTLGQGPEFLTYFQNEAQLEKSRLLSDRFSAERPKGSFSTLEIQRTEQGDSAMYLCASSLQGAKSEQYFGPGTRLTVT.

This chain connects TRBV11-3 to TRBJ1-3; the D is unclear. Germline loops: CDR1 SGHNT, CDR2 YENEEA. V shed 4 bases and J shed 4 bases, with 11 bases lying between them. This CDR3 region has 14 residues. CDR3 region: CASSSRAEGNTIYF. The CDR3 DNA reads as TGTGCCAGCAGCTCAAGGGCGGAGGGAAACACCATATATTTT.

The chain combines TRBV10-3 with TRBJ1-1; D is unresolved. The CDR3 consists of 16 residues. V gave up 4 bases and J gave up 5 bases, with 20 bases separating them. Germline V gene data show CDR1 as ENHRY and CDR2 as SYGVKD. The CDR3 region has the DNA TGTGCCATCAGTGGGTTACTAGGACGGAGAGGAACTGAAGCTTTCTTT. Its protein product is CAISGLLGRRGTEAFF.

The chain is built from TRBV7-9 and TRBJ1-3, with D unclear. Germline V CDR1 and CDR2: SEHNR, FQNEAQ (reference sequence). The ends were cut back, 5 bases at V and 4 bases at J, with 18 bases in the middle. This CDR3 spans 16 amino acids. As DNA, the CDR3 is TGTGCCAGCAGCCCCCTCCCCGGGTTAAGAGGAAACACCATATATTTT. This gives the protein CASSPLPGLRGNTIYF.

V and J are TRBV27 and TRBJ2-2; the D is unclear. Germline values: CDR1 MNHEY, CDR2 SMNVEV (reference sequence). This CDR3 has 18 amino acids. V lost 5 bases, J lost 1 base, and 20 bases lay in between. The DNA for the CDR3 is TGTGCCAGCAGTGATCCCTCCGACAAACCTCTGAACACCGGGGAGCTGTTTTTT. This sequence encodes CASSDPSDKPLNTGELFF.

This clone was detected only once. The rearrangement links TRBV7-9 to TRBJ2-5, with TRBD2 identical over 7 bases. From germline, CDR1 is SEHNR and CDR2 FQNEAQ (reference sequence). The length of the CDR3 is 12 residues. V lost 11 bases, J lost 1 base, and 4 bases stayed unmatched. DNA for the CDR3: TGTGCCGAGGGAGGGCCCCAAGAGACCCAGTACTTC. It specifies CAEGGPQETQYF. Filled out from reference TRBV7-9 and TRBJ2-5, the complete variable domain reads DTGVSQNPRHKITKRGQNVTFRCDPISEHNRLYWYRQTLGQGPEFLTYFQNEAQLEKSRLLSDRFSAERPKGSFSTLEIQRTEQGDSAMYLCAEGGPQETQYFGPGTRLLVL.